These 24 T cell receptor beta chains were sequenced from one sample in a study of blood T cell repertoires in COVID-19 (dated by TCRdb to 2020 to 2022). Libraries came from the immunoSEQ multiplex PCR assay. TCRdb obtained this table from immuneACCESS and retained in-frame rearrangements with V and J assigned. These tables miss some clones; where compared with another copy, unresolved V genes account for less than half of the shortfall, and the remainder is unexplained. In this sample the table shows more than 200,000 clones, about 90% of which occur a single time. Roughly 3.7% of the sample rests with the top ten. The sequenced sample consisted of PBMCs or T cells enriched from blood (not recorded which). Receptor source: a woman aged 25 to 39 who had been exposed to COVID-19.

The rearrangement joins TRBV9 to TRBJ2-1; possible D gene TRBD1, 5 bases. Trimming cost V 1 base and J 6 bases, with 14 bases left between them. CDR3 length: 15 residues. Germline V gene sequence: CDR1 SGDLS, CDR2 YYNGEE. For the CDR3, the DNA is TGTGCCAGCAGCGTATCCATCTTTACAGGCAATGAGCAGTTCTTC. Translated, it gives CASSVSIFTGNEQFF.

This rearrangement joins TRBV6-6 to TRBJ1-2, with a tentative D call TRBD1 (6 bases). V was clipped by 6 bases and J by 2 bases, with 10 bases between them. Germline CDR1 is MNHNY and CDR2 is SVGAGI (reference sequence). The CDR3 totals 13 residues. In DNA, the CDR3 is TGTGCCAGCAGGGAAACAGGGAACTATGGCTACACCTTC. The encoded protein is CASRETGNYGYTF.

The CDR3 bases are TGTGCCAGCAGTGCCGCCGGGAGCGCGACTAATGAAAAACTGTTTTTT. This translates into CASSAAGSATNEKLFF. The genes are TRBV25-1 and TRBJ1-4; D remains unclear. CDR3 size: 16 residues. The V end lost 4 bases, the J end lost 2 bases, and 14 bases lay between the germline ends. CDR1 and CDR2 (germline): MGHDK, SYGVNS.

The rearrangement joins TRBV24-1 to TRBJ2-3, with 9 bases identical to TRBD2. Germline V gene data show CDR1 as KGHDR and CDR2 as SFDVKD. This CDR3 spans 17 amino acids. J was trimmed by 4 bases and V by 3 bases; bases with no gene match: 10. CDR3: CATSDTARGRGPDTQYF. The CDR3, as DNA: TGTGCCACCAGTGATACTGCACGCGGGAGGGGTCCAGATACGCAGTATTTT.

Only a few counts were recorded for this clone. The V and J genes are TRBV30 and TRBJ2-3, with D perhaps TRBD1 (5 bases). CDR1 is GTSNPN and CDR2 is SVGIG in the germline V gene (reference sequence). V was cut by 2 bases and J by 2 bases, with 11 bases left in between. The CDR3 contains 14 residues. In DNA, the CDR3 is TGTGCCTGGAGTAGGGGCCCGACCACAGATACGCAGTATTTT. Its protein product is CAWSRGPTTDTQYF.

This clone appeared once. The CDR3 end shows no conserved phenylalanine or tryptophan, and so a read error is likely. The DNA is left out, because the CDR3 cannot be placed on it with certainty; the CDR3 is given as TCRdb lists it. The chain recombines TRBV27 with TRBJ1-1; the D call TRBD1 from the table was never checked on the DNA. The CDR3 spans 10 residues, counting both ends. Germline CDR1 and CDR2: MNHEY and SMNVEV (reference sequence). The CDR3 sequence: CASSNKQGEV.

The chain links TRBV30 to TRBJ1-1; D remains ambiguous. V lost 5 bases, J lost 11 bases, and 9 bases lay in between. The CDR3 length is 9 residues. Per germline, CDR1 GTSNPN and CDR2 SVGIG (reference sequence). The CDR3 reads CAWGRGAFF. The DNA of the CDR3 is TGTGCCTGGGGCAGAGGGGCTTTCTTT.

The chain is built from TRBV5-1 and TRBJ2-2; 12 positions match TRBD2. This CDR3 region has 16 residues. The trim removed 2 bases at V and 7 bases at J, leaving 6 bases unmatched. The germline V gene has CDR1 SGHRS and CDR2 YFSETQ. CDR3 sequence reads: CASSFLAGGPVGELFF. In DNA form, the CDR3 reads TGCGCCAGCAGCTTTCTAGCGGGAGGGCCAGTCGGGGAGCTGTTTTTT.

In its sample, this clone was seen a few times. CDR3 amino acids: CASSLNTGELFF. As DNA, the CDR3 is TGTGCCAGCAGCCTGAACACCGGGGAGCTGTTTTTT. The rearrangement links TRBV7-3 to TRBJ2-2; D remains unclear. The CDR3 spans 12 residues. The germline V gene encodes CDR1 SGHTA and CDR2 FQGTGA. The V end lost 5 bases, the J end lost 1 base, and 2 bases lay between the germline ends.

The rearrangement links TRBV19 to TRBJ1-1; maybe TRBD1 (5 bases). V dropped 2 bases and J dropped 7 bases, with 14 bases sitting between them. The germline CDR1 and CDR2 sequences are LNHDA and SQIVND (reference sequence). This CDR3 is 14 amino acids long. This chain's CDR3 is CASSIRDGGGEAFF. For the CDR3, the DNA is TGTGCCAGTAGTATAAGGGACGGGGGTGGTGAAGCTTTCTTT.

The chain recombines TRBV14 with TRBJ2-2; TRBD2 aligns across 7 bases. The CDR3 spans 17 residues. V dropped 0 bases and J dropped 3; count of bases not matched to a gene: 7. Germline loops: CDR1 SGHDN, CDR2 FVKESK. Written as DNA, the CDR3 is TGTGCCAGCAGCCAAGATAAGAGCGGGATCTACACCGGGGAGCTGTTTTTT. Amino acids: CASSQDKSGIYTGELFF. Based on the CDR3 plus reference TRBV14 and TRBJ2-2, the full variable domain is EAGVTQFPSHSVIEKGQTVTLRCDPISGHDNLYWYRRVMGKEIKFLLHFVKESKQDESGMPNNRFLAERTGGTYSTLKVQPAELEDSGVYFCASSQDKSGIYTGELFFGEGSRLTVL.

The CDR3 sequence: CASSRGLANYGYTF. For the CDR3, the DNA is TGTGCCAGCAGTCGGGGGTTAGCTAACTATGGCTACACCTTC. The chain carries TRBV6-5 and TRBJ1-2, with a tentative D call TRBD1 (5 bases). There are 14 residues in the CDR3. The V gene's germline CDR1 is MNHEY and CDR2 SVGAGI. V was clipped by 5 bases and J by 0 bases, with 10 bases between them.

In nucleotides, the CDR3 is TGCAGCGTAAGCAACCACCTCGCAGATACGCAGTATTTT. Residues: CSVSNHLADTQYF. V is TRBV29-1 and J is TRBJ2-3, with no clear D. Germline CDR1 reads SQVTM; CDR2 reads ANQGSEA. V dropped 6 bases and J dropped 4 bases, with 14 bases sitting between them. The CDR3 runs 13 residues.

The rearrangement uses TRBV2 and TRBJ2-1, with 9 bases fitting TRBD2. CDR3 length equals 15 residues. After removal of 11 bases from V and 6 bases from J, the junction contained 14 bases not matched to a gene. Germline values: CDR1 SNHLY, CDR2 FYNNEI. Here the CDR3 reads CAASSERTSVNEQFF. For the CDR3, the DNA is TGTGCCGCCAGTAGTGAAAGGACTAGCGTCAATGAGCAGTTCTTC.

This clone appeared a few times. The V and J genes are TRBV9 and TRBJ1-2; tentatively, D is TRBD1 (5 bases). From germline, CDR1 is SGDLS and CDR2 YYNGEE. This CDR3 is built from 15 residues. The V gene lost 0 bases and the J gene lost 3 bases, with 12 bases spanning the gap. DNA of the CDR3: TGTGCCAGCAGCGTAGGGACGGGAGGGGACTATGGCTACACCTTC. Translating gives CASSVGTGGDYGYTF.

DNA of the CDR3: TGTGCCAGCAGCATGGGACAGAGGGCAATCCGTGAGCAGTTCTTC. It translates to CASSMGQRAIREQFF. The rearrangement uses TRBV11-3 and TRBJ2-1, with 7 bases identical to TRBD1. V was pared by 5 bases and J by 9 bases, with 13 bases of the junction left unmatched. From germline, CDR1 is SGHNT and CDR2 YENEEA. The CDR3 runs to 15 residues. The full variable domain, rest sourced from reference TRBV11-3 and TRBJ2-1, is EAGVVQSPRYKIIEKKQPVAFWCNPISGHNTLYWYLQNLGQGPELLIRYENEEAVDDSQLPKDRFSAERLKGVDSTLKIQPAELGDSAVYLCASSMGQRAIREQFFGPGTRLTVL.

This chain joins TRBV27 and TRBJ1-6, with TRBD1 matching 9 bases. The germline CDR1 and CDR2 sequences are MNHEY and SMNVEV (reference sequence). CDR3 length: 14 amino acids. The V and J ends lost 8 bases and 13 bases, in that order; junction bases with no gene match: 12. The CDR3 protein is CASREGQGLTPLHF. CDR3 nucleotide sequence: TGTGCCAGCCGGGAGGGACAGGGACTTACTCCCCTCCACTTT.

This clone was counted a single time. V usage is TRBV5-5 and J usage is TRBJ2-7; D not resolved. V lost 1 base and J 1 base, leaving 9 bases between the germline ends. The CDR3 totals 14 residues. Germline CDR1 is SGHKS and CDR2 is YYEKEE (reference sequence). In DNA, the CDR3 is TGTGCCAGCAGCTTGTTTAGTGATTCCTACGAGCAGTACTTC. This encodes CASSLFSDSYEQYF.

The chain links TRBV6-5 to TRBJ2-3, with 9 bases that match TRBD1. This CDR3 region has 14 residues. The J segment lost 3 bases and the V segment lost 5 bases, leaving 3 bases of the junction unmatched. Germline V lookup: CDR1 MNHEY, CDR2 SVGAGI. This CDR3 reads CASSIGTGTDTQYF. Written as DNA, the CDR3 is TGTGCCAGCAGTATCGGGACAGGGACAGATACGCAGTATTTT.

This chain connects TRBV7-6 to TRBJ2-1; TRBD2 matches at 9 bases. The V segment lost 3 bases and the J segment 6 bases; nucleotides outside the gene matches: 6. This CDR3 is 15 amino acids long. The germline CDR1 and CDR2 sequences are SGHVS and FNYEAQ. CDR3 bases: TGTGCCAGCAGCTTTTATGCAGCGGGAGGCAATGAGCAGTTCTTC. Translating gives CASSFYAAGGNEQFF.

This chain links TRBV30 with TRBJ2-3; a weak D match, TRBD2 (7 bases). The CDR3 runs 19 residues. With 0 bases removed from V and 5 bases from J, the gap between germline ends came to 27 bases. Germline lookup yields CDR1 GTSNPN and CDR2 SVGIG (reference sequence). The CDR3 spells CAWSVGRGLNAGVGDTQYF. CDR3 DNA: TGTGCCTGGAGTGTAGGCAGGGGCCTAAACGCGGGAGTCGGAGATACGCAGTATTTT.

As DNA, the CDR3 is TGTGCCAGCAGTTACTCGAGCGCGGGACTTTCACCCCTCCACTTT. Its translation: CASSYSSAGLSPLHF. This rearrangement joins TRBV6-5 to TRBJ1-6; weak D call: TRBD1 (5 bases). Trimming took off 0 bases at V and 9 bases at J, with 12 bases between the two ends. The CDR3 is 15 amino acids. Germline V gives CDR1 MNHEY, CDR2 SVGAGI.

The J gene is TRBJ1-3, the V gene TRBV7-9; D not resolved. Germline V gene data show CDR1 as SEHNR and CDR2 as FQNEAQ (reference sequence). Trimming stripped 3 bases from V and 2 bases from J, with 11 bases between. The CDR3 extends over 15 amino acids. CDR3 in DNA: TGTGCCAGCAGCTTTTTCGGGGTTCCTGGAAACACCATATATTTT. It yields the protein CASSFFGVPGNTIYF. Combining the CDR3 with reference TRBV7-9 and TRBJ1-3 gives the whole variable domain DTGVSQNPRHKITKRGQNVTFRCDPISEHNRLYWYRQTLGQGPEFLTYFQNEAQLEKSRLLSDRFSAERPKGSFSTLEIQRTEQGDSAMYLCASSFFGVPGNTIYFGEGSWLTVV.

The chain combines TRBV3-1 (or the pseudogene TRBV3-2) with TRBJ2-7; a weak D match, TRBD2 (6 bases). Germline V gene sequence: CDR1 LGHDT, CDR2 YNNKEL (reference sequence). This CDR3 has 16 amino acids. V was cut by 4 bases and J by 1 base, with 17 bases left in between. The CDR3 DNA reads as TGTGCCAGCAGCCCGTTCCGGGGCGGGGTGTCCTACGAGCAGTACTTC. This encodes CASSPFRGGVSYEQYF.